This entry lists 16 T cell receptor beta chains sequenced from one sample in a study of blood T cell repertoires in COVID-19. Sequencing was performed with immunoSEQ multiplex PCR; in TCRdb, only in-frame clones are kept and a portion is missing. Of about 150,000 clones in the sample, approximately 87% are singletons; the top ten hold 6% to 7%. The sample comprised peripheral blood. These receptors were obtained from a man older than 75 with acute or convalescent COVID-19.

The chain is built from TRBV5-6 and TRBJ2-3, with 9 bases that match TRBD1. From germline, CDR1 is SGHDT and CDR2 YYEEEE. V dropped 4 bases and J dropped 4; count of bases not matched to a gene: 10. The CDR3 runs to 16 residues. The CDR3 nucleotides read TGTGCCAGCAGCCGGCCGGGACAGGGTGGCGCAGATACGCAGTATTTT. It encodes CASSRPGQGGADTQYF.

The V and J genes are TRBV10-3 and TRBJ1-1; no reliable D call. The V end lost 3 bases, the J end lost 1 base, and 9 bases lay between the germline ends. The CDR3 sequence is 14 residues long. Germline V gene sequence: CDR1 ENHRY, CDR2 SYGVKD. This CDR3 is CAISDGSGNTEAFF. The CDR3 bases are TGTGCCATCAGTGATGGGTCAGGGAACACTGAAGCTTTCTTT.

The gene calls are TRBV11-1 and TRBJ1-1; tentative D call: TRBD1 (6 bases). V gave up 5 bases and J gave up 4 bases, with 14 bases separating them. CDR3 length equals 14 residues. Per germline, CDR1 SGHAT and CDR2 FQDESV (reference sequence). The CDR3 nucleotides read TGTGCCAGCAGCCCCTCACAGGGAGCCACTGAAGCTTTCTTT. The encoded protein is CASSPSQGATEAFF.

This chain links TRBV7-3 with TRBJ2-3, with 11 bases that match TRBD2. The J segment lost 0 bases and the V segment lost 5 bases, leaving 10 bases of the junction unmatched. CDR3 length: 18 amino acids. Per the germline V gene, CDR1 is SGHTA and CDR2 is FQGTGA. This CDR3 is CASSPPRLAGTSTDTQYF. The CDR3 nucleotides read TGTGCCAGCAGCCCCCCCCGACTAGCGGGGACTAGCACAGATACGCAGTATTTT.

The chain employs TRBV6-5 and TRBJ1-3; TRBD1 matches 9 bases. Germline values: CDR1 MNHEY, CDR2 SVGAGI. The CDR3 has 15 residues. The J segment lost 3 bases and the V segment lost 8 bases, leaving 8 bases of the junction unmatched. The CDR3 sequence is CASQAGTGRGNTIYF. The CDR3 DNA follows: TGTGCCAGCCAGGCGGGGACAGGGCGTGGAAACACCATATATTTT.

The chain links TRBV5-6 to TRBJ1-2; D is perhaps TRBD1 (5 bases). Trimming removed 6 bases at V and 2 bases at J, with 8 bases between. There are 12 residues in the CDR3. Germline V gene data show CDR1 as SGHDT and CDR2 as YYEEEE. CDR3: CASTGLNYGYTF. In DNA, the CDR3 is TGTGCCAGCACAGGGCTAAACTATGGCTACACCTTC.

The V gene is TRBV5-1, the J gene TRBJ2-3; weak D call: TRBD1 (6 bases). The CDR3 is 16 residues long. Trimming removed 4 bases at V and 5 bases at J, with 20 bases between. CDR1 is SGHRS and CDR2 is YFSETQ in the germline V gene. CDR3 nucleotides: TGCGCCAGCAGCCTTATACGAGGGGGTACGGAAGATACGCAGTATTTT. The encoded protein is CASSLIRGGTEDTQYF.

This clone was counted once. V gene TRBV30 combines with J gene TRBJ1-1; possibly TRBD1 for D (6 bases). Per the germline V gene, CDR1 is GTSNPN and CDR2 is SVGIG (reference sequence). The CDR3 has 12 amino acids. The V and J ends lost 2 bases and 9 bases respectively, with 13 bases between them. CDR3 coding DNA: TGTGCCTGGAGTCTTACAGGGAAAAAAGCTTTCTTT. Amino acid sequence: CAWSLTGKKAFF.

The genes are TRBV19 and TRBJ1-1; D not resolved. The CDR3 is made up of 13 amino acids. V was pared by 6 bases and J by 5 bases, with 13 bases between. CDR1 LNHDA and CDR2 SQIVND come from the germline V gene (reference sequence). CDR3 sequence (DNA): TGTGCCAGTAGGAGGGAACGGAGAACTGAAGCTTTCTTT. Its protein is CASRRERRTEAFF.

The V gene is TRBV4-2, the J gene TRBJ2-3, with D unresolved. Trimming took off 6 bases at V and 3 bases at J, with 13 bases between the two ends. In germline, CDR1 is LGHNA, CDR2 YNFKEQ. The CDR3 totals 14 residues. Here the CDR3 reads CASRIQTGTDTQYF. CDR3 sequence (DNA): TGTGCCAGCAGGATACAAACCGGGACAGATACGCAGTATTTT.

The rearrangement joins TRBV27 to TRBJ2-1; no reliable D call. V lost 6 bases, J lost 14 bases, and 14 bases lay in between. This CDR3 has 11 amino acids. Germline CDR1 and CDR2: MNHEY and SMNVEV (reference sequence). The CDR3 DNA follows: TGTGCCAGCAGGTCCCGTGGGCGCGAGTTCTTC. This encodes CASRSRGREFF.

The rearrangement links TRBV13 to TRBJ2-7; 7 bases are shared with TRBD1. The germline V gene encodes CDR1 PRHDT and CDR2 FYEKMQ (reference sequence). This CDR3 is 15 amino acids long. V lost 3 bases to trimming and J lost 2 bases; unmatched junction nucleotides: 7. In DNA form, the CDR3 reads TGTGCCAGCAGCTTTGAACCGGGACAGACCTACGAGCAGTACTTC. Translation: CASSFEPGQTYEQYF.

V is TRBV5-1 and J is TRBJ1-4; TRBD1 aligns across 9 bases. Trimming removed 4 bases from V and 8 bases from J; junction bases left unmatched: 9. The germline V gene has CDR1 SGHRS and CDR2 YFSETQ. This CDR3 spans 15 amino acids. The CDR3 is CASSARTGAREKLFF. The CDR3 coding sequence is TGCGCCAGCAGCGCCCGGACAGGGGCGAGGGAAAAACTGTTTTTT.

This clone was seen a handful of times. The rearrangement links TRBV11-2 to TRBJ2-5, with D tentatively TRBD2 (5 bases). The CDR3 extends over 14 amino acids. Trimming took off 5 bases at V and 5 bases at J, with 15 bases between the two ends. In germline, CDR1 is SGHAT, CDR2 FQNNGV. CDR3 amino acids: CASSAGRGSETQYF. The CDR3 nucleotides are TGTGCCAGCAGCGCAGGCCGGGGTAGTGAGACCCAGTACTTC.

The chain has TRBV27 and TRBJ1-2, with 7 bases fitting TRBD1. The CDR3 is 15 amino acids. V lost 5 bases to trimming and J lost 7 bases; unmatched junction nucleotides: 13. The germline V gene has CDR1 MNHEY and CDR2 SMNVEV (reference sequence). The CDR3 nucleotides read TGTGCCAGCAGTCCCGGGACAGCGTCCGCCGGTGGCTACACCTTC. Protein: CASSPGTASAGGYTF.

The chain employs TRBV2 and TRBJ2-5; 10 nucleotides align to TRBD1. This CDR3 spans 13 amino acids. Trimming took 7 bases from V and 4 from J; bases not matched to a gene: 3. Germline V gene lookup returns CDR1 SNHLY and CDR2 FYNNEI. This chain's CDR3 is CASIRTGGETQYF. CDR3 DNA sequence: TGTGCCAGCATCCGGACAGGGGGAGAGACCCAGTACTTC.